The 2 T cell receptor beta chains given below trace back to one sample, sequenced in a study of tumor-infiltrating T cells and Merkel cell polyomavirus. About the research overall: CD8+ T cells recognized the Merkel cell polyomavirus KLL epitope.

Clones were sequenced by immunoSEQ multiplex PCR, and TCRdb holds only the in-frame ones, with some missing. The table shows 20,000 to 25,000 clones, with about 90% occurring only once. Immunohistochemistry showed robust Merkel cell polyomavirus Large T antigen staining in every patient's tumor. Sequenced: lymph node tissue. The receptors here all came from a man aged 45 to 65 with Merkel cell carcinoma.

The J gene is TRBJ2-3, the V gene TRBV5-4; TRBD2 matches at 9 bases. CDR3 length equals 16 residues. Trimming removed 2 bases from V and 1 base from J; junction bases left unmatched: 5. Per germline, CDR1 SGHNT and CDR2 YYREEE (reference sequence). The CDR3 nucleotides read TGTGCCAGCAGCTTTTTTGCGGGGGGGGGCACAGATACGCAGTATTTT. This sequence encodes CASSFFAGGGTDTQYF.

The CDR3 nucleotides are TGTGCCTGTAACCTCAGGGGGCGCACCGGGGAGCTGTTTTTT. It specifies CACNLRGRTGELFF. The chain couples TRBV30 to TRBJ2-2, with 8 bases matching TRBD1. Germline values: CDR1 GTSNPN, CDR2 SVGIG (reference sequence). The CDR3 length is 14 residues. The junction had 7 bases not matched to a gene; V was cut back by 6 bases and J by 4 bases.